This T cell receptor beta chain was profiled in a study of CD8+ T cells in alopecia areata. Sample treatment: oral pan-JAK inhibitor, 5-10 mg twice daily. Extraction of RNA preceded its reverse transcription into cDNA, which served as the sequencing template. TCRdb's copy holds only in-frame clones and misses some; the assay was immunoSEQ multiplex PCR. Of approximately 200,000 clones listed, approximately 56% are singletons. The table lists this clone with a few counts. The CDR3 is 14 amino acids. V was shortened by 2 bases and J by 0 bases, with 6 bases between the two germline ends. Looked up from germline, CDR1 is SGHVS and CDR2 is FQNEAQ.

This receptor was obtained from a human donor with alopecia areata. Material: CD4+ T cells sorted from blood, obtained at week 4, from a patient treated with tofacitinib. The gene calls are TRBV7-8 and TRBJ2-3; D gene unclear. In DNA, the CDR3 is TGTGCCAGCAGCTTATGGCAGAGCACAGATACGCAGTATTTT. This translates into CASSLWQSTDTQYF.